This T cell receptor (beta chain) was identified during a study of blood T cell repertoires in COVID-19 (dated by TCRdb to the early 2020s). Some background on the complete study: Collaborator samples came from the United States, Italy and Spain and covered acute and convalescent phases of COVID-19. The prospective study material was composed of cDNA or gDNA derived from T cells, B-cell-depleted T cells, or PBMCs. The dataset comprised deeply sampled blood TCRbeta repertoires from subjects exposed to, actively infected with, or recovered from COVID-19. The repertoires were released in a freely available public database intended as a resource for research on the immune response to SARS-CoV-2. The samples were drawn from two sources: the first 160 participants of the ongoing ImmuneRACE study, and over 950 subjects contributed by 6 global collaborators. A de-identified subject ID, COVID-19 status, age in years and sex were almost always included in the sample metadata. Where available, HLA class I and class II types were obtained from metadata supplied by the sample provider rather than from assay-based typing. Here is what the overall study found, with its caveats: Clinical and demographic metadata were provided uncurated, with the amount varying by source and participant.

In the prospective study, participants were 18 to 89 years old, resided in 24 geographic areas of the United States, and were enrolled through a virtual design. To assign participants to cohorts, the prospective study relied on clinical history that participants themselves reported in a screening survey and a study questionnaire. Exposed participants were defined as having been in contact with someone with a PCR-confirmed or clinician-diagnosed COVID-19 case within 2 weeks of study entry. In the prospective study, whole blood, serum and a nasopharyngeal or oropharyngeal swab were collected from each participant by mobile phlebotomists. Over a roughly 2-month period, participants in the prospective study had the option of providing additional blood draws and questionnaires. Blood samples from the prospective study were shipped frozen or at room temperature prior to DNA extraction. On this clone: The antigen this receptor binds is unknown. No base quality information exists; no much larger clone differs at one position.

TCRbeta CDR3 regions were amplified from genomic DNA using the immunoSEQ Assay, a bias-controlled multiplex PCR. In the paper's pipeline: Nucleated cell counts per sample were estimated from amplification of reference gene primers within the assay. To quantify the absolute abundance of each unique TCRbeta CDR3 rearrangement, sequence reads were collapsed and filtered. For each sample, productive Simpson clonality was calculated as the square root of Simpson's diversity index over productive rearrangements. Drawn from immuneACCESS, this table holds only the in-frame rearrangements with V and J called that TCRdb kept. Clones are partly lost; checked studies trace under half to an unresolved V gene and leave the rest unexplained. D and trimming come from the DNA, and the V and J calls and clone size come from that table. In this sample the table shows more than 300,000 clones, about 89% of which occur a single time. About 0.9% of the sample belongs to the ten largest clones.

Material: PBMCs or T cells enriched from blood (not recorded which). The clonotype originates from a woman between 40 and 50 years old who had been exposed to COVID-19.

In nucleotide form, the sequence is TGTGCCAGCAGCCCGGACAGGGGTTCAGGCTACACCTTC. Its coded protein is CASSPDRGSGYTF. Here the chain combines TRBV12-3 or TRBV12-4 and TRBJ1-2; a stretch of 9 junction bases matches TRBD1. Compared with germline, V lacks 6 bases and J lacks 8 bases; bases without a gene match: 7. The CDR3 goes from the cysteine to the phenylalanine over 13 residues. Of all the DNA, just the CDR3 is kept, 39 bases in frame from base 1.